This T cell receptor beta chain was retrieved from a study of blood T cell repertoires in COVID-19. The overall study: The study drew acute and convalescent COVID-19 samples from the United States, Italy and Spain.

In the original processing: Amplifying reference gene primers gave estimates of nucleated cell counts. Using immunoSEQ multiplex PCR, the repertoire was profiled, and TCRdb retains in-frame clones only, with some absent. For V, J and clone size, that table is used; D and trimming come from the DNA. The data contain approximately 270,000 clones, 70% to 90% of them singletons. The source of this sequence is a man younger than 35 with active or convalescent COVID-19. Sequenced material: peripheral blood.

CDR3 region: CASSLTRTNTEAFF. In DNA form, the CDR3 reads TGTGCCAGCAGTTTAACACGAACGAACACTGAAGCTTTCTTT. The chain links TRBV27 to TRBJ1-1; D gene unclear. Trimming removed 2 bases from V and 1 base from J, with 8 bases in between. CDR3 size: 14 residues. Germline V gene sequence: CDR1 MNHEY, CDR2 SMNVEV (reference sequence).